In this sample, the clone carrying this TCR beta chain turned up many times. CDR1 and CDR2 from the germline V gene are SGDLS and YYNGEE. The CDR3 is 14 amino acids. With 0 bases removed from V and 7 bases from J, the gap between germline ends came to 13 bases. The sample comes from a study of T cells in Graves' hyperthyroidism and ophthalmopathy. The source material, RNA transcripts, was used to amplify TCR beta CDR3 regions. HTBI primers were employed in a first-round RT-PCR of the TCR CDR3. TCRdb reprocessed the multiplex PCR reads via MiXCR and lists one record per CDR3 protein. The sample records hundreds of thousands of distinct CDR3 sequences, over 12% being singletons. In making diagnoses, clinical symptoms, serum thyroxine and TRAb, thyroid ultrasound and orbital computed tomography were all used.

This clonotype was obtained from a man younger than 35 with Graves' ophthalmopathy. Source material: blood. This chain joins TRBV9 and TRBJ1-2; D call uncertain. CDR3 in amino acids: CASSVGLGRSGYTF. CDR3 coding DNA: TGTGCCAGCAGCGTAGGCTTAGGACGGAGTGGCTACACCTTC.